The present T cell receptor beta chain was sequenced within a study of T cell responses to AZD1222 COVID-19 vaccine. The CDR3 runs to 13 residues. CDR1 is SGHRS, CDR2 YFSETQ, per germline. The J segment lost 5 bases and the V segment lost 5 bases, leaving 5 bases of the junction unmatched. Sequencing used immunoSEQ multiplex PCR; TCRdb keeps in-frame clones, though not all of them. The data show about 150,000 clones, less than 90% seen once. This clone came up a few times. The V call is TRBV5-1, the J call TRBJ1-1; 8 positions agree with TRBD1. The sequences come from peripheral blood, collected on day 0 of MenACWY control vaccination. The clonotype originates from an adult in good health. The CDR3 reads CASSPRGQTEAFF. CDR3 in DNA: TGCGCCAGCAGTCCCAGGGGGCAAACTGAAGCTTTCTTT.